This is a list of T cell receptor beta chains from one sample in a study of cytomegalovirus exposure and HLA in healthy donors. Clones were sequenced by immunoSEQ multiplex PCR, and TCRdb holds only the in-frame ones, with some missing. The sample holds 150,000 to 200,000 clones, around four fifths seen once. Material for sequencing was PBMCs. These receptors came from a man aged 18 to 30 in good health and CMV-seropositive. CDR3s include the opening cysteine and the closing phenylalanine or tryptophan. The D gene is left open where the match is weak. Size is stated for part of the rows, as once, few or many counts, or as a class when the clone is expanded.

cdr3_length j_call v_call d_call clone_size cdr3_nt cdr3_aa
15 TRBJ2-7 TRBV4-1 TRBD2 few TGCGCCAGCAGCCAAGTAGGAGGGAGCGGGGACGAGCAGTACTTC CASSQVGGSGDEQYF
15 TRBJ1-2 TRBV4-1 . . TGCGCCAGCAGCCCTCTGGGGAGGATGAGTTATGGCTACACCTTC CASSPLGRMSYGYTF
14 TRBJ2-3 TRBV11-2 . . TGTGCCAGCAGCTATAACAGGGGCACAGATACGCAGTATTTT CASSYNRGTDTQYF
15 TRBJ1-1 TRBV6-4 . once TGTGCCACCAGAGCCGACGGGAGGGTTGACACTGAAGCTTTCTTT CATRADGRVDTEAFF
19 TRBJ1-1 TRBV4-1 . . TGCGCCAGCAGCCAAGTACATGTGAACAGGCCTAACCCGAACACTGAAGCTTTCTTT CASSQVHVNRPNPNTEAFF
14 TRBJ2-7 TRBV11-2 . . TGTGCCAGCAGCTTCCTTTGGACTCCGGGTGAGCAGTACTTC CASSFLWTPGEQYF
14 TRBJ2-3 TRBV2 TRBD2 . TGTGCCAGCAGTGGGGGACTACCTGCAGATACGCAGTATTTT CASSGGLPADTQYF
12 TRBJ1-5 TRBV6-1 . . TGTGCCAGCAGGGGGGAGGGTCAGCCCCAGCATTTT CASRGEGQPQHF
13 TRBJ2-1 TRBV28 TRBD1 . TGTGCCAGCAGACCGACAGGGGGCTATGAGCAGTTCTTC CASRPTGGYEQFF
14 TRBJ2-2 TRBV6-1 . . TGTGCCAGCAGTGAAATCTCGGGGGTCGGGGAGCTGTTTTTT CASSEISGVGELFF
13 TRBJ1-1 TRBV7-9 . . TGTGCCAGCAGCTCAGCCGGGGATCTTGAAGCTTTCTTT CASSSAGDLEAFF
13 TRBJ1-2 TRBV14 TRBD1 once TGTGCCAGCAGCCAAGGACAGGGCTATGGCTACACCTTC CASSQGQGYGYTF
16 TRBJ1-2 TRBV18 TRBD1 . TGTGCCAGCTCATCTTCCGAGATAGGGACAGGGGAATGCTACACCTTC CASSSSEIGTGECYTF
16 TRBJ2-1 TRBV14 . . TGTGCCAGCAGCAATTTGCTAGGGGTCCCCCCCAATGAGCAGTTCTTC CASSNLLGVPPNEQFF
16 TRBJ1-2 TRBV7-9 . . TGTGCCAGCAGCTTAGGTGCCAGGACTTCAGGCTATGGCTACACCTTC CASSLGARTSGYGYTF
15 TRBJ1-5 TRBV12-5 . . TGTGCTAGTGCACCCATAAGCTTCAGCAATCAGCCCCAGCATTTT CASAPISFSNQPQHF
18 TRBJ1-1 TRBV7-9 TRBD1 . TGTGCCAGCAGCTTAGGGACAGGGGGCGCCTCTTCATCCACTGAAGCTTTCTTT CASSLGTGGASSSTEAFF
13 TRBJ1-1 TRBV29-1 TRBD1 . TGCAGCGTTATCCGGGTTACAGGGGCTGAAGCTTTCTTT CSVIRVTGAEAFF
12 TRBJ2-7 TRBV30 . . TGTGCCTGGTCTATAGCCCTTTACGAGCAGTACTTC CAWSIALYEQYF
15 TRBJ2-3 TRBV19 TRBD1 once TGTGCCAGTGACACCGGGACAGGGGGGTCGGATACGCAGTATTTT CASDTGTGGSDTQYF
12 TRBJ1-1 TRBV21-1 . . TGTGCCAGCAGCAACTCCAGGGTGGAAGCTTTCTTT CASSNSRVEAFF
16 TRBJ1-5 TRBV18 TRBD1 . TGTGCCAGCTCACCGGGGACAGGGGTTCTCAATCAGCCCCAGCATTTT CASSPGTGVLNQPQHF
15 TRBJ2-2 TRBV6-5 . . TGTGCCAGCAGTCCCATTTCAGGGTCTGGCGGGGAGCTGTTTTTT CASSPISGSGGELFF
16 TRBJ2-5 TRBV30 TRBD1 . TGTGCCTGGAGTCGTACTGGGACAGGGAATCAAGAGACCCAGTACTTC CAWSRTGTGNQETQYF
13 TRBJ1-2 TRBV7-6 . . TGTGCCAGCAGCTTATCTAACAGGAGTGGCTACACCTTC CASSLSNRSGYTF
14 TRBJ2-3 TRBV2 TRBD2 . TGTGCCAGCAGCGGACTAGTTGAGGGGGATACGCAGTATTTT CASSGLVEGDTQYF
15 TRBJ2-1 TRBV4-1 . . TGCGCCAGCAGCCAAGATAGGAGCTCCTACAATGAGCAGTTCTTC CASSQDRSSYNEQFF
14 TRBJ2-1 TRBV9 TRBD2 . TGTGCCAGCGGACCTAGCGGGAAATCCGATGAGCAGTTCTTC CASGPSGKSDEQFF
17 TRBJ2-7 TRBV15 TRBD2 . TGTGCCACCGGCGGACGCGTTAGCGGGAAGAGCTCCTACGAGCAGTACTTC CATGGRVSGKSSYEQYF
15 TRBJ2-3 TRBV9 . . TGTGCCAGCAATGCAGTGGGGGGGCGTGAAGATACGCAGTATTTT CASNAVGGREDTQYF
14 TRBJ1-1 TRBV11-2 . . TGTGCCAGCAGCTTAGGGCGGGTGAACACTGAAGCTTTCTTT CASSLGRVNTEAFF
15 TRBJ1-1 TRBV5-1 . few TGCGCCAGCAGCTCTTTAGCCGCCATGAACACTGAAGCTTTCTTT CASSSLAAMNTEAFF
14 TRBJ2-7 TRBV29-1 TRBD2 . TGCAGCGTTCGACGAAGCGGGAGTAGGTACGAGCAGTACTTC CSVRRSGSRYEQYF
14 TRBJ2-5 TRBV5-1 . . TGCGCCAGCAGCTTGGGCCAGATCCAAGAGACCCAGTACTTC CASSLGQIQETQYF
12 TRBJ1-2 TRBV29-1 TRBD1 . TGCAGCGTCTCAGGGGGGATCTATGGCTACACCTTC CSVSGGIYGYTF
14 TRBJ2-7 TRBV9 . . TGTGCCAGCAGCGTATCAGGGAACCCCCTCGAGCAGTACTTC CASSVSGNPLEQYF
16 TRBJ2-2 TRBV5-6 . . TGTGCCAGCAGCCTCTGGCGGGATGGGAACACCGGGGAGCTGTTTTTT CASSLWRDGNTGELFF
13 TRBJ2-7 TRBV5-6 TRBD1 once TGTGCCAGCAGCTGGGGACAGTTCTACGAGCAGTACTTC CASSWGQFYEQYF
15 TRBJ1-1 TRBV7-9 TRBD1 . TGTGCCAGCAGCTCCTACGAGGACAGGGTTGTTGGAGCTTTCTTT CASSSYEDRVVGAFF
15 TRBJ1-2 TRBV9 TRBD1 . TGTGCCAGCAGCCCTTCAGGGGACAGTGACTATGGCTACACCTTC CASSPSGDSDYGYTF
13 TRBJ2-1 TRBV29-1 . few TGCAGCGTTGAGGGGAGCTCCTACAATGAGCAGTTCTTC CSVEGSSYNEQFF
15 TRBJ1-2 TRBV4-1 TRBD1 . TGCGCCAGCAGCCCGCCGACAGGGAAAGGCTATGGCTACACCTTC CASSPPTGKGYGYTF
18 TRBJ2-7 TRBV6-1 TRBD1 . TGTGCCAGCAGTGAAAGGGGGGGGACAGGGGGGCGTGTGGACGAGCAGTACTTC CASSERGGTGGRVDEQYF
14 TRBJ1-5 TRBV6-5 . . TGTGCCAGCAGTTACTCGCGGGGGAATCAGCCCCAGCATTTT CASSYSRGNQPQHF
15 TRBJ2-1 TRBV4-3 TRBD2 . TGCGCCAGCAGCCAAGGGACTAGCGGTTACAATGAGCAGTTCTTC CASSQGTSGYNEQFF
17 TRBJ2-3 TRBV7-8 . . TGTGCCAGCAGCTTAGCCGGAGGTAGAGGTAGCACAGATACGCAGTATTTT CASSLAGGRGSTDTQYF
14 TRBJ1-1 TRBV5-6 . . TGTGCCAGCAGCTTGGGTACAGGGAACACTGAAGCTTTCTTT CASSLGTGNTEAFF
14 TRBJ1-1 TRBV11-2 . . TGTGCCAGCAGCTTCGGGGGGTCGGACACTGAAGCTTTCTTT CASSFGGSDTEAFF
15 TRBJ2-1 TRBV4-2 . . TGTGCCAGCAGCCAAGAGTTCGGGGACTACAATGAGCAGTTCTTC CASSQEFGDYNEQFF
15 TRBJ1-3 TRBV6-1 . many TGTGCCAGCACCCCCAGTCCGACATATGGAAACACCATATATTTT CASTPSPTYGNTIYF
17 TRBJ2-5 TRBV5-4 TRBD2 . TGTGCCAGCAGTTCGGGACTAGTGGGACCAGCAGGAGAGACCCAGTACTTC CASSSGLVGPAGETQYF
15 TRBJ1-5 TRBV6-1 TRBD1 . TGTGCCAGCAGCGAGACAGGGGGAGGCAATCAGCCCCAGCATTTT CASSETGGGNQPQHF
14 TRBJ1-2 TRBV29-1 TRBD1 . TGCAGCGTTGACACTCAGGGGGCTGGGTATGGCTACACCTTC CSVDTQGAGYGYTF
16 TRBJ2-5 TRBV15 TRBD2 . TGTGCCACCAGCAGAGCAGTAGCGGGAGTATTGGAGACCCAGTACTTC CATSRAVAGVLETQYF
15 TRBJ2-3 TRBV10-3 . . TGTGCCATCAGTGAGGACTCCAAGCGGTTGGATGCGCAGTATTTT CAISEDSKRLDAQYF
14 TRBJ1-1 TRBV7-9 . . TGTGCCAGCAGCTTTAAGACAGCTAACACTGAAGCTTTCTTT CASSFKTANTEAFF
11 TRBJ2-3 TRBV10-2 . . TGCGCCAGCAGTCAGGCCGATACGCAGTATTTT CASSQADTQYF
13 TRBJ1-1 TRBV9 . few TGTGCCAGCAGCGTGGCTGGTTCCGAGGGAGCTTTCTTT CASSVAGSEGAFF
16 TRBJ1-2 TRBV6-1 TRBD1 few TGTGCCAGCAGTGAAGCCGTAAGGACAGGGGGATATGGCTACACCTTC CASSEAVRTGGYGYTF
15 TRBJ2-5 TRBV7-7 . . TGTGCTAGCAGATCGATTGACAGTGCCCAAGAGACCCAGTACTTC CASRSIDSAQETQYF